The TCR beta chain described here comes from a study of blood T cells in healthy people across ages (dated by TCRdb to the mid-2010s). About the investigation overall: In model experiments, template switching captured roughly one uniquely barcoded TCR beta cDNA molecule for every two T cells. Donors of different ages were randomly distributed across sequencing lanes to avoid experimental bias. For two donors (one aged 18 to 29 and one aged 80 or older), the study analyzed two additional independent replicas of 1 million unique cDNA reads from the same blood draw. Donors were grouped into four age groups: young (average approximately 15 years), middle-aged (39), aged (approximately 58) and long-lived (82). The study measured age-related changes in TCR beta repertoire diversity using deep sequencing normalized with unique cDNA molecular identifiers.

Here is what the overall study found, with its caveats: As age increased, observed TCR beta diversity per million T cells dropped in a roughly linear way, and a significant reduction was already evident by age 40. Since profiling was done on bulk unsorted PBMCs, naive and antigen-experienced compartments could not be conclusively compared. Donor CMV infection status was unknown, potentially confounding age-related changes in expanded clonotypes. Total diversity estimates from one million sequenced T cells were considered lower bounds and underestimates. The percentage of naive T cells measured by flow cytometry correlated strongly with observed TCR beta diversity. The long-lived group showed more naive CD4+ T cells, fewer expanded clones and increased TCR diversity than the aged group, suggesting age selection.

The method was 5' RACE. TCRdb records Illumina HiSeq 2500 as the sequencer. A second about 7 to 11 cycle PCR used a sample-barcoded 5' primer and a J-beta primer mix. A unique molecular identifier was introduced onto each TCR beta cDNA molecule by a template-switch 5' adaptor carrying 12 random nucleotides. Each sample yielded at least 3 million CDR3-containing paired-end reads. First-strand cDNA was synthesized from all RNA with the Mint cDNA synthesis kit, primed by a TRBC-specific oligonucleotide. After uracil-DNA glycosylase treatment, a first 18-cycle PCR used universal primers M1SS and BC2_uni_R on all cDNA. Regarding the original processing steps: For normalization, 1 million high-quality reads, each with a distinct molecular identifier, were randomly selected from each sample. Reads with shared molecular identifiers were discarded instead of being binned into consensus sequences. MiTCR, set to a Q25 quality threshold and the strictest error-elimination algorithm, was used for CDR3 identification, clonotype clustering and error correction. A nonparametric unseen species model with Euler transformation was used to estimate lower-bound total TCR beta diversity. In TCRdb, the public reads were trimmed at Q25 with fastp and aligned with MiXCR, with productive beta chains retained. CDR3 protein duplicates are merged, each entry listing the most common genes and DNA. None of the V and J calls come from the authors' own analysis; TCRdb made them. The sample includes about 1 million distinct CDR3 sequences, with over 35% observed a single time. 15% to 20% of the sample belongs to the ten largest clones.

In regard to this clonotype: There is no known antigen for this receptor. Base qualities are not recorded, but no much larger clone differs from it by a single base.

At the junction V is shortened by 7 bases and J by 3 bases, with 13 bases in between. The germline V gene supplies CDR1 SQVTM and CDR2 ANQGSEA. The CDR3, cysteine through phenylalanine, is 13 amino acids long. Kept here is only the CDR3 DNA, which spans 39 bases and is read in frame from base 1. Systemically healthy Caucasian individuals from Russia, 35 to 50 in total and aged about 6 to 95 years, were included as donors. Approximately 9.3 milliliters of peripheral blood were drawn from each donor into EDTA-treated Vacutainer tubes. Ficoll-Paque density-gradient centrifugation was used to isolate PBMCs, with at least 6.5 million per sample. Total RNA was extracted from PBMCs with Trizol reagent, with at least 5 micrograms obtained per sample. The percentages of naive CD45RAhigh/CD27high T cells were determined by flow cytometry on a PBMC aliquot from every donor.

Sequencing was carried out using blood. The source of this sequence is a woman aged 55-75 years in good health. The chain employs TRBV29-1 and TRBJ1-5; TRBD1 is a weak D gene call, 6 bases matching. The DNA sequence reads TGCAGCGCCAAGGCAGGGGACAATCAGCCCCAGCATTTT. Its translation is CSAKAGDNQPQHF.